These 25 T cell receptor beta chains came from one sample sequenced in a study of T cell responses to AZD1222 COVID-19 vaccine. Here immunoSEQ multiplex PCR was the method, and the copy in TCRdb shows in-frame clones only, minus some. Seen here are more than 85,000 clones, 88% observed once, and the top ten hold more than 15%. The starting material was peripheral blood, obtained 28 days after the second AZD1222 dose. The source of these receptors is an adult who received the AZD1222 COVID-19 vaccine.

The chain has TRBV30 and TRBJ1-6; 7 nucleotides agree with TRBD1. With V trimmed by 2 bases and J by 4 bases, 5 bases remained unmatched. Germline assignment: CDR1 GTSNPN and CDR2 SVGIG (reference sequence). The CDR3 consists of 15 residues. The CDR3 nucleotides are TGTGCCTGGAGTCCGAAGACAGGGTATAATTCACCCCTCCACTTT. This gives the protein CAWSPKTGYNSPLHF.

This chain links TRBV7-9 with TRBJ1-1; the D gene is possibly TRBD1 (5 bases). V gave up 1 base and J gave up 0 bases, with 15 bases separating them. The length of the CDR3 is 17 residues. Germline V CDR1 and CDR2: SEHNR, FQNEAQ (reference sequence). CDR3 amino acids: CASSLGAPGSMNTEAFF. The DNA for the CDR3 is TGTGCCAGCAGCTTAGGCGCCCCAGGGAGCATGAACACTGAAGCTTTCTTT.

This chain links TRBV6-1 with TRBJ1-1; tentative D call: TRBD1 (5 bases). Germline CDR1 and CDR2: MNHNS and SASEGT. The V end lost 2 bases, the J end lost 10 bases, and 20 bases lay between the germline ends. The CDR3 has 15 residues. CDR3 bases: TGTGCCAGCAGTGAATTCCAGGGTGGTATTTATGTAGCTTTCTTT. Its translation is CASSEFQGGIYVAFF.

The chain has TRBV12-3 or TRBV12-4 and TRBJ2-1, with a weak D call TRBD1 (5 bases). The CDR3 spans 12 residues. Between the trimmed V and J ends, which lost 6 bases and 8 bases, there was a span of 11 bases. The CDR3 sequence is CASSLQGDEQFF. The CDR3 DNA reads TGTGCCAGCAGCCTCCAGGGCGATGAGCAGTTCTTC.

This chain links TRBV4-2 with TRBJ1-4; D gene unclear. Between the trimmed V and J ends, which lost 0 bases and 0 bases, there was a span of 5 bases. The germline gives CDR1 LGHNA, CDR2 YNFKEQ. The CDR3 is 15 amino acids. CDR3 sequence reads: CASSQDTATNEKLFF. In nucleotides, the CDR3 is TGTGCCAGCAGCCAAGATACAGCAACTAATGAAAAACTGTTTTTT.

In this sample, this clone turned up a few times. The chain links TRBV6-5 to TRBJ2-7; 13 positions match TRBD2. In germline, CDR1 is MNHEY, CDR2 SVGAGI. Losses at the gene ends were 5 bases for V and 4 bases for J; bases not matched to a gene: 5. This CDR3 is 15 amino acids long. The CDR3 protein is CASSLGLAGSYEQYF. Here the CDR3 DNA reads TGTGCCAGCAGTCTGGGACTAGCGGGATCTTACGAGCAGTACTTC.

This rearrangement joins TRBV19 to TRBJ1-1; tentative D call: TRBD1 (5 bases). Germline V CDR1 and CDR2: LNHDA, SQIVND (reference sequence). V shed 3 bases and J shed 3 bases, with 8 bases lying between them. The CDR3 has 13 residues. CDR3 amino acids: CASSMTVYTEAFF. CDR3 nucleotide sequence: TGTGCCAGTAGTATGACAGTCTACACTGAAGCTTTCTTT.

The chain is built from TRBV13 and TRBJ1-2, with a tentative D call TRBD1 (6 bases). The germline V and J ends were trimmed by 5 bases and 4 bases, with 14 bases remaining between them. The CDR3 contains 14 residues. Looked up from germline, CDR1 is PRHDT and CDR2 is FYEKMQ (reference sequence). CDR3 amino acids: CASSPGDTGYGYTF. CDR3 nucleotides: TGTGCCAGCAGCCCGGGGGACACAGGCTATGGCTACACCTTC.

With respect to this clone: An end of the junction does not agree with germline; a read error may underlie this. The chain combines TRBV3-1 (or the pseudogene TRBV3-2) with TRBJ2-6; D gene unclear. Germline V lookup: CDR1 LGHDT, CDR2 YNNKEL (reference sequence). The CDR3 runs 18 residues. CDR3 loop: CASSQALTSFSGANVLTF. The CDR3 DNA reads TGTGCCAGCAGTCAAGCGCTCACGTCCTTTTCTGGGGCCAACGTCCTGACTTTC.

The gene calls are TRBV28 and TRBJ1-1; D might be TRBD1 (5 bases). Trimming pared 6 bases from V and 2 bases from J, leaving 13 bases between. The CDR3 has 14 amino acids. CDR1 and CDR2 (germline): MDHEN, SYDVKM. The CDR3 loop is CASRNDRVNTEAFF. The CDR3 DNA is TGTGCCAGCAGGAACGACAGAGTAAACACTGAAGCTTTCTTT.

This clone is a singleton in its sample. The CDR3 loop reads CASSLSASGFSRYEQYF. CDR3 nucleotide sequence: TGTGCCAGCAGCTTGTCGGCTAGCGGATTCAGTCGGTACGAGCAGTACTTC. The J gene is TRBJ2-7, the V gene TRBV5-8; TRBD2 aligns across 7 bases. The ends lost 1 base at V and 4 bases at J; junction bases unmatched: 14. There are 17 residues in the CDR3. The germline CDR1 and CDR2 sequences are SGHTS and YDEGEE.

This clone was counted between two and nine times. The chain recombines TRBV27 with TRBJ1-3, with 8 bases aligning to TRBD1. The CDR3 totals 16 residues. V lost 6 bases, J lost 3 bases, and 10 bases stayed unmatched. The germline V gene has CDR1 MNHEY and CDR2 SMNVEV (reference sequence). The CDR3 nucleotides are TGTGCCAGCAGCTCAATCTCGACAGGGGTTGGAAACACCATATATTTT. Translated, it gives CASSSISTGVGNTIYF.

The rearrangement links TRBV2 to TRBJ2-7; 10 nucleotides agree with TRBD1. Germline assignment: CDR1 SNHLY and CDR2 FYNNEI. CDR3 length: 17 amino acids. V shed 4 bases and J 4 bases; nucleotides not matched to a gene: 13. The CDR3 nucleotides read TGTGCCAGCAGTGGAGTCACCGGGACAGGGGTCGGTTACGAGCAGTACTTC. Encoded protein: CASSGVTGTGVGYEQYF.

CDR3 region: CASGLEGTGNTIYF. CDR3 nucleotides: TGCGCCAGCGGCCTGGAGGGAACAGGAAACACCATATATTTT. The V and J genes are TRBV10-2 and TRBJ1-3; no clear D. Looked up from germline, CDR1 is WSHSY and CDR2 is SAAADI. V was trimmed by 8 bases and J by 4 bases, leaving 15 bases between them. This CDR3 is built from 14 residues.

CDR3 DNA: TGTGCCAGCACCGGACAGCTGGGTGCCGGGGAGCTGTTTTTT. Translated, it gives CASTGQLGAGELFF. The genes are TRBV2 and TRBJ2-2, with D possibly matching TRBD1 (6 bases). The CDR3 is 14 residues long. Per the germline V gene, CDR1 is SNHLY and CDR2 is FYNNEI. The ends were cut back, 7 bases at V and 6 bases at J, with 15 bases in the middle.

The chain uses TRBV5-8 and TRBJ1-5; no definite D call. Germline V gene data show CDR1 as SGHTS and CDR2 as YDEGEE. V was pared by 0 bases and J by 3 bases, with 7 bases between. The length of the CDR3 is 14 residues. CDR3 region: CASSLAWDNQPQHF. CDR3 bases: TGTGCCAGCAGCTTGGCCTGGGACAATCAGCCCCAGCATTTT.

The chain has TRBV9 and TRBJ1-1; D perhaps matches TRBD1 (6 bases). The length of the CDR3 is 15 residues. V was pared by 0 bases and J by 1 base, with 10 bases between. Germline V gives CDR1 SGDLS, CDR2 YYNGEE. The CDR3 here is CASSVGGHPNTEAFF. The CDR3 region has the DNA TGTGCCAGCAGCGTAGGGGGACACCCGAACACTGAAGCTTTCTTT.

This chain joins TRBV19 and TRBJ1-5; D may be TRBD1 (6 bases). Trimming removed 10 bases from V and 6 bases from J, with 19 bases in between. Germline V gives CDR1 LNHDA, CDR2 SQIVND (reference sequence). The CDR3 has 14 residues. The CDR3 spells CAITHAGGCQPQHF. In nucleotides, the CDR3 is TGTGCCATTACTCACGCGGGGGGCTGTCAGCCCCAGCATTTT.

The J gene is TRBJ2-7, the V gene TRBV19, with 12 bases aligning to TRBD1. The CDR3 has 15 amino acids. Germline loops: CDR1 LNHDA, CDR2 SQIVND (reference sequence). The ends lost 2 bases at V and 5 bases at J; junction bases unmatched: 4. This CDR3 reads CASSILGQGANEQYF. The CDR3 bases are TGTGCCAGTAGTATACTGGGACAGGGGGCCAACGAGCAGTACTTC.

The chain joins TRBV7-2 to TRBJ2-3, with TRBD2 matching 12 bases. The CDR3 totals 16 residues. Germline CDR1 reads SGHTA; CDR2 reads FQGNSA. The V segment lost 1 base and the J segment 2 bases; nucleotides outside the gene matches: 1. CDR3 nucleotides: TGTGCCAGCAGCTTAGGGACTAGCGGGAACACAGATACGCAGTATTTT. Translated, it gives CASSLGTSGNTDTQYF.

The chain combines TRBV5-1 with TRBJ1-2; a possible D gene is TRBD1 (5 bases). CDR1 and CDR2 (germline): SGHRS, YFSETQ. V was shortened by 1 base and J by 4 bases, with 20 bases between the two germline ends. The CDR3 length is 17 residues. This chain's CDR3 is CASSLWDPGTASYGYTF. The CDR3 coding sequence is TGCGCCAGCAGCTTGTGGGATCCCGGGACGGCGAGCTATGGCTACACCTTC.

The count of this clone is one. This sequence joins TRBV3-1 (or the pseudogene TRBV3-2) and TRBJ2-3; D gene unclear. The V end lost 0 bases, the J end lost 5 bases, and 12 bases lay between the germline ends. This CDR3 region has 15 residues. Germline V gene data show CDR1 as LGHDT and CDR2 as YNNKEL (reference sequence). In DNA form, the CDR3 reads TGTGCCAGCAGCCAAGATACCATACGCGGAGATACGCAGTATTTT. Its protein product is CASSQDTIRGDTQYF.

The chain uses TRBV11-2 and TRBJ2-1, with D hard to call. Germline V gives CDR1 SGHAT, CDR2 FQNNGV. The CDR3 has 13 residues. Between the trimmed V and J ends, which lost 5 bases and 3 bases, there was a span of 8 bases. The CDR3 DNA is TGTGCCAGCAGCCCGGGTTACTACAATGAGCAGTTCTTC. Protein sequence: CASSPGYYNEQFF.

The table lists this clone with a count of one. The chain employs TRBV3-1 (or the pseudogene TRBV3-2) and TRBJ2-7, with 7 bases fitting TRBD1. V shed 2 bases, J shed 3 bases, and the junction held 10 bases outside the gene matches. This CDR3 is built from 16 residues. CDR1 LGHDT and CDR2 YNNKEL come from the germline V gene (reference sequence). CDR3 residues: CASSQKGASPIYEQYF. CDR3 coding DNA: TGTGCCAGCAGCCAAAAGGGGGCTAGTCCTATCTACGAGCAGTACTTC.

The chain is built from TRBV27 and TRBJ2-7, with 10 bases that match TRBD2. V lost 5 bases and J lost 0; bases outside the gene matches: 13. The CDR3 is 18 amino acids. Germline values: CDR1 MNHEY, CDR2 SMNVEV (reference sequence). The CDR3 region has the DNA TGTGCCAGCAGTCGGGGGAGACTCGGGACTAGCGTCTCCTACGAGCAGTACTTC. It specifies CASSRGRLGTSVSYEQYF.